This entry lists 2 T cell receptor beta chains sequenced from one sample in a study of radiation and T cells in renal cell carcinoma (dated by TCRdb to about 2020). The time point tag for this specimen amounts to: blood 4 weeks post-SBRT, at nephrectomy. According to the study, the label for this sample's treatment or condition signals: 15 Gy SBRT to primary tumor, nephrectomy 4 weeks later. Library method: the immunoSEQ multiplex PCR assay. TCRdb's version of the immuneACCESS table is confined to in-frame rearrangements and falls short of the full clone set. An unresolved V gene accounts for under half of the shortfall where checked; the remainder is of unknown origin. This sample lists around 94,000 clones; around four fifths were detected once. Around 9.4% of the sample comes from the top ten. The input for sequencing was blood, taken from a patient whose treatment included radiotherapy and nephrectomy. These receptors originate from a man aged 50 to 59 with renal cell carcinoma.

The J gene is TRBJ1-6, the V gene TRBV7-9; TRBD1 aligns across 10 bases. This CDR3 is 14 amino acids long. V dropped 5 bases and J dropped 13; count of bases not matched to a gene: 8. Germline CDR1 is SEHNR and CDR2 is FQNEAQ (reference sequence). The CDR3 reads CASSEDRGHLPLHF. The CDR3 DNA is TGTGCCAGCAGCGAAGACAGGGGGCATCTCCCCCTCCACTTT.

The rearrangement uses TRBV29-1 and TRBJ1-2; no clear D. Germline CDR1 SQVTM, CDR2 ANQGSEA. Between the trimmed V and J ends, which lost 0 bases and 8 bases, there was a span of 13 bases. The CDR3 runs 13 residues. This CDR3 is CSVEDLAYGGYTF. For the CDR3, the DNA is TGCAGCGTTGAAGATCTGGCCTACGGCGGCTACACCTTC.